This T cell receptor beta chain is from a study of blood T cells in healthy people across ages. A J-beta primer mix and a sample-barcoded 5' primer were used in a second PCR of roughly 6 to 11 cycles. TCRdb analysed the 5' RACE reads with MiXCR anew, one entry per CDR3 protein. The table records hundreds of thousands of distinct CDR3 sequences, less than 70% of them present only once. Germline V gives CDR1 SGHTA, CDR2 FQGNSA. CDR3 length: 17 amino acids. The V gene end was trimmed by 4 bases and the J gene end by 6 bases; junction bases not matched to a gene: 16. Sequenced sample: blood. This TCR came from a man of 80 years or more in good health. The V gene is TRBV7-2, the J gene TRBJ2-5, with 8 bases lining up with TRBD2. This chain's CDR3 is CASSSSGSSGRMKTQYF. CDR3 bases: TGTGCCAGCAGCTCAAGCGGGTCCAGCGGGAGAATGAAGACCCAGTACTTC.